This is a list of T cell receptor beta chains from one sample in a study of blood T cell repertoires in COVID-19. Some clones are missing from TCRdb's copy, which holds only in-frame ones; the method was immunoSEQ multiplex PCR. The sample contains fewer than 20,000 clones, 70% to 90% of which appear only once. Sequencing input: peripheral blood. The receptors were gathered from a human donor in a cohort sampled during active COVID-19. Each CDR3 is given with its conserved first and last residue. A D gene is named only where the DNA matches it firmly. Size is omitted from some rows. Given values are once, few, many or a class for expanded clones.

CDR3 DNA: TGTGCCAGCAGCCCGCAGAATCAGGGGAGCTACGAGCAGTACTTC
CDR3 protein: CASSPQNQGSYEQYF
J gene: TRBJ2-7
D gene: NA
clone size: NA
V gene: TRBV3-1/TRBV3-2

CDR3 DNA: TGTGCCAGCTCACCAAGCTACAGGGGAGCGGAAGAGACCCAGTACTTC
CDR3 protein: CASSPSYRGAEETQYF
J gene: TRBJ2-5
D gene: TRBD1
clone size: NA
V gene: TRBV18

CDR3 DNA: TGTGCCAGCAGTGAAAGCAGGTTTGGCAATCAGCCCCAGCATTTT
CDR3 protein: CASSESRFGNQPQHF
J gene: TRBJ1-5
D gene: NA
clone size: NA
V gene: TRBV6-1

CDR3 DNA: TGTGCCAGCAGTTTCAGGACAGGGAACGTCGAGCAGTACTTC
CDR3 protein: CASSFRTGNVEQYF
J gene: TRBJ2-7
D gene: TRBD1
clone size: NA
V gene: TRBV6-5

CDR3 DNA: TGCGCCAGCAGCCCCGGCCAGGGGGATACGCAGTATTTT
CDR3 protein: CASSPGQGDTQYF
J gene: TRBJ2-3
D gene: NA
clone size: NA
V gene: TRBV4-3

CDR3 DNA: TGCAGCGTCCCAACTAGCGGGGTACAAGAGACCCAGTACTTC
CDR3 protein: CSVPTSGVQETQYF
J gene: TRBJ2-5
D gene: TRBD2
clone size: NA
V gene: TRBV29-1

CDR3 DNA: TGCAGCGCCAGACAGGGATCCTACGAGCAGTACTTC
CDR3 protein: CSARQGSYEQYF
J gene: TRBJ2-7
D gene: TRBD1
clone size: NA
V gene: TRBV29-1

CDR3 DNA: TGTGCCAGCAGTTACTCGGGGACAGGGGACACCGGGGAGCTGTTTTTT
CDR3 protein: CASSYSGTGDTGELFF
J gene: TRBJ2-2
D gene: TRBD1
clone size: NA
V gene: TRBV6-5

CDR3 DNA: TGTGCCTGGAGTCTGCTGGCTCCTGGGGCCAACGTCCTGACTTTC
CDR3 protein: CAWSLLAPGANVLTF
J gene: TRBJ2-6
D gene: NA
clone size: NA
V gene: TRBV30

CDR3 DNA: TGTGCCAGCAAGGTACAGGGAAGCTACGAGCAGTACTTC
CDR3 protein: CASKVQGSYEQYF
J gene: TRBJ2-7
D gene: NA
clone size: NA
V gene: TRBV6-5

CDR3 DNA: TGTGCCAGCAGCTTAGAAGGGGTCGGCACTGAAGCTTTCTTT
CDR3 protein: CASSLEGVGTEAFF
J gene: TRBJ1-1
D gene: NA
clone size: few
V gene: TRBV11-2

CDR3 DNA: TGTGCCAGCAGTTACGCTCGGTTCTCTGGGGCCAACGTCCTGACTTTC
CDR3 protein: CASSYARFSGANVLTF
J gene: TRBJ2-6
D gene: NA
clone size: NA
V gene: TRBV6-2/TRBV6-3